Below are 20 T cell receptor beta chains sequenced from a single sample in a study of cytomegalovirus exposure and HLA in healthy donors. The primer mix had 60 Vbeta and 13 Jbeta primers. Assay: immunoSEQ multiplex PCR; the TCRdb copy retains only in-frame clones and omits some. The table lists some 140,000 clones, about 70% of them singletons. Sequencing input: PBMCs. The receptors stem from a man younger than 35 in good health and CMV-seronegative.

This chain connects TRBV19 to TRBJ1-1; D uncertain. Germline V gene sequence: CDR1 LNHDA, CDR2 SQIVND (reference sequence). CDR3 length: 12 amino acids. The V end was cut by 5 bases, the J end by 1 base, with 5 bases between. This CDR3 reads CASSGKNTEAFF. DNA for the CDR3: TGTGCCAGTAGTGGCAAGAACACTGAAGCTTTCTTT.

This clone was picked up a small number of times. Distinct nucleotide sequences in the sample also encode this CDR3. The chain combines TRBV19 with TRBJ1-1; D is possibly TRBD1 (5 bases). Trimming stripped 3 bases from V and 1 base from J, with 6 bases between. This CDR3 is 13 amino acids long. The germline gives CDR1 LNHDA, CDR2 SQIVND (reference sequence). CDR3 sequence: CASSIGQNTEAFF. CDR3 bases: TGTGCCAGTAGTATTGGACAGAACACTGAAGCTTTCTTT.

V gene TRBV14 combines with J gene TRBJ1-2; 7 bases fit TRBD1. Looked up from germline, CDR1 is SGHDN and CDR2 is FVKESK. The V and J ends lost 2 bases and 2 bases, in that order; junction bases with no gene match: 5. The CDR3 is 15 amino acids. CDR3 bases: TGTGCCAGCAGCCAACCAGGGGGGAACAACTATGGCTACACCTTC. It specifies CASSQPGGNNYGYTF.

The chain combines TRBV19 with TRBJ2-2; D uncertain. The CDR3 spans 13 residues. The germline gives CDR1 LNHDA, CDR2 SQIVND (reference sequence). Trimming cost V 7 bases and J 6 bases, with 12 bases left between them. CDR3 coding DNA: TGTGCCAGTAACCACAGTTGGGCCGGGGAGCTGTTTTTT. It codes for CASNHSWAGELFF. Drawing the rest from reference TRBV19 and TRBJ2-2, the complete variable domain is DGGITQSPKYLFRKEGQNVTLSCEQNLNHDAMYWYRQDPGQGLRLIYYSQIVNDFQKGDIAEGYSVSREKKESFPLTVTSAQKNPTAFYLCASNHSWAGELFFGEGSRLTVL.

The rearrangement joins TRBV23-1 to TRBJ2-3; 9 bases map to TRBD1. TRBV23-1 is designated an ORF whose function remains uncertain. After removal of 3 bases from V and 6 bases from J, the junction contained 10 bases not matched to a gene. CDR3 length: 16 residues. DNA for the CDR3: TGCGCCAGCAGTCAGTCGGACAGGGGTTCAGTGGATACGCAGTATTTT. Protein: CASSQSDRGSVDTQYF.

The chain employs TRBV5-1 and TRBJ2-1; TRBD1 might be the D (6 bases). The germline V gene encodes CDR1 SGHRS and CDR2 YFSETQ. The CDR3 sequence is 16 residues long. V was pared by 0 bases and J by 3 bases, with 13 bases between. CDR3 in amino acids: CASSLEAGEYYNEQFF. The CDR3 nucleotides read TGCGCCAGCAGCTTGGAGGCAGGGGAGTACTACAATGAGCAGTTCTTC.

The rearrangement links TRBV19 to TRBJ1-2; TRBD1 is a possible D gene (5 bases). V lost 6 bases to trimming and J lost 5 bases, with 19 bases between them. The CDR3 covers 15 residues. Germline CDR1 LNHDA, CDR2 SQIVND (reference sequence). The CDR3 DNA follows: TGTGCCAGTAGGTCCTTCCGGGGGGAGAAATATGGCTACACCTTC. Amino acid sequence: CASRSFRGEKYGYTF.

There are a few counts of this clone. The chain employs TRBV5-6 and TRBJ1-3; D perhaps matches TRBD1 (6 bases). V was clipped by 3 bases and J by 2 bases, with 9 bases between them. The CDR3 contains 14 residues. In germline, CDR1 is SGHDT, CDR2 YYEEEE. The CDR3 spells CASSSNRAGNTIYF. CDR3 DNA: TGTGCCAGCAGCTCAAACAGGGCTGGAAACACCATATATTTT. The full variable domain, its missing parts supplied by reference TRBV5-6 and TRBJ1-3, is DAGVTQSPTHLIKTRGQQVTLRCSPKSGHDTVSWYQQALGQGPQFIFQYYEEEERQRGNFPDRFSGHQFPNYSSELNVNALLLGDSALYLCASSSNRAGNTIYFGEGSWLTVV.

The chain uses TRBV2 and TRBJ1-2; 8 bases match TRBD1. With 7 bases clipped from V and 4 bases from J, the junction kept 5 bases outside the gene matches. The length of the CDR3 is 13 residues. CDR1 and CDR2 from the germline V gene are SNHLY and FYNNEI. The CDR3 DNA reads TGTGCCAGCAAACAGGGGGTCACCTATGGCTACACCTTC. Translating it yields CASKQGVTYGYTF. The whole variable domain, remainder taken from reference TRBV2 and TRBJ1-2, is EPEVTQTPSHQVTQMGQEVILRCVPISNHLYFYWYRQILGQKVEFLVSFYNNEISEKSEIFDDQFSVERPDGSNFTLKIRSTKLEDSAMYFCASKQGVTYGYTFGSGTRLTVV.

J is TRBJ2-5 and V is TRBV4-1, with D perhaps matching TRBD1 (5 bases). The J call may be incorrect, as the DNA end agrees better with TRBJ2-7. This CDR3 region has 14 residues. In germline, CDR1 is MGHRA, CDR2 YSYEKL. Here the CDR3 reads CASSQAQASYEQYF. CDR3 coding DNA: TGCGCCAGCAGCCAAGCACAGGCCTCCTACGAGCAGTACTTC.

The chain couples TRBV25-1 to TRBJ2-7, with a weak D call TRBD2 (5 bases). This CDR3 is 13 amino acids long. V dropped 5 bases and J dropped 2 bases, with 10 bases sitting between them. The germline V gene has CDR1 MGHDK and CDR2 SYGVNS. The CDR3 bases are TGTGCCAGCAGTAGACCCGGGGCCTACGAGCAGTACTTC. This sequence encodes CASSRPGAYEQYF.

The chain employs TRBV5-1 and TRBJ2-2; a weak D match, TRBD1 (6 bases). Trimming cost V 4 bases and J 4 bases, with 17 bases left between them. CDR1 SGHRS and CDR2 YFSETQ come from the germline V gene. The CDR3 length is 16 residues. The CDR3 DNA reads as TGCGCCAGCAGCCTGAACGACAGGACCAGCACCGGGGAGCTGTTTTTT. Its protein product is CASSLNDRTSTGELFF.

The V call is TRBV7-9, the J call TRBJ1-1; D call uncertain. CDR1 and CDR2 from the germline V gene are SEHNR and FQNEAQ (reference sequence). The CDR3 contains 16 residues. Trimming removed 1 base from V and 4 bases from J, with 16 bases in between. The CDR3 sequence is CASSLGVEVPSTEAFF. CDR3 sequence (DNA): TGTGCCAGCAGCTTAGGAGTCGAGGTACCGAGCACTGAAGCTTTCTTT.

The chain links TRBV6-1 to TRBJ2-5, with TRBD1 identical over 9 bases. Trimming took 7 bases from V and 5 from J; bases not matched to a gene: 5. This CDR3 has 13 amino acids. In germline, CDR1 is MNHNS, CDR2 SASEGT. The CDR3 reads CASTGTGRETQYF. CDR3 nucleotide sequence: TGTGCCAGCACCGGGACAGGGAGGGAGACCCAGTACTTC.

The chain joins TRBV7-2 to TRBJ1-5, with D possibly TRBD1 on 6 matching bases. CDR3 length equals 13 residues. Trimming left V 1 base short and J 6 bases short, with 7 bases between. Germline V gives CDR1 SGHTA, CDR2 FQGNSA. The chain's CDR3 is CASSLVGAQPQHF. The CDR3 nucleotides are TGTGCCAGCAGCTTAGTGGGGGCTCAGCCCCAGCATTTT.

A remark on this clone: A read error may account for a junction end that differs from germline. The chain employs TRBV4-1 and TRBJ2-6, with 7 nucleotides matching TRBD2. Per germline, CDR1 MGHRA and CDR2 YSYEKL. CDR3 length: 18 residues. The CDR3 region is CASSQGGGRTSGANGLTF. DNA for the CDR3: TGCGCCAGCAGCCAAGGCGGGGGACGGACATCTGGGGCCAACGGCCTGACTTTC.

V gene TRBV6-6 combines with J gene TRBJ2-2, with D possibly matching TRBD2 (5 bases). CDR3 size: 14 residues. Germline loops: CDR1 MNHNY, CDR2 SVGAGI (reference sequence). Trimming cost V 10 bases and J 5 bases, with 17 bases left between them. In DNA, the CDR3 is TGTGCCATCGCTCGCGGGCCGGGGACCGGGGAGCTGTTTTTT. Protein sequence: CAIARGPGTGELFF.

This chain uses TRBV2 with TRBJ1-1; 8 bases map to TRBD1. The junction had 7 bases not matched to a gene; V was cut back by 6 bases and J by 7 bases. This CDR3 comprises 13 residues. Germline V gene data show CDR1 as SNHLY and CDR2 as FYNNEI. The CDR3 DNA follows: TGTGCCAGCAGACTGGGACAGGAGGTTGAAGCTTTCTTT. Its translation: CASRLGQEVEAFF. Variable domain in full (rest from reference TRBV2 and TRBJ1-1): EPEVTQTPSHQVTQMGQEVILRCVPISNHLYFYWYRQILGQKVEFLVSFYNNEISEKSEIFDDQFSVERPDGSNFTLKIRSTKLEDSAMYFCASRLGQEVEAFFGQGTRLTVV.

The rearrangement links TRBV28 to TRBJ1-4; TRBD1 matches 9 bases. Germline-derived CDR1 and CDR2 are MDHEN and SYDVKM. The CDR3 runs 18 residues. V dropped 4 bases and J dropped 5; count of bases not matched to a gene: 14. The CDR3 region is CASSSFGGGQGLNEKLFF. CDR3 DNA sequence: TGTGCCAGCAGTTCCTTCGGAGGGGGACAGGGCCTCAATGAAAAACTGTTTTTT. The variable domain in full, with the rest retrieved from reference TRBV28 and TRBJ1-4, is DVKVTQSSRYLVKRTGEKVFLECVQDMDHENMFWYRQDPGLGLRLIYFSYDVKMKEKGDIPEGYSVSREKKERFSLILESASTNQTSMYLCASSSFGGGQGLNEKLFFGSGTQLSVL.

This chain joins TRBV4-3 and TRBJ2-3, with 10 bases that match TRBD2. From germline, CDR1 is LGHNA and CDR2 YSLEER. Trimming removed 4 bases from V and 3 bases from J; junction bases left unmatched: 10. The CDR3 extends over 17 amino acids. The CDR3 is CASSPERAGGPTDTQYF. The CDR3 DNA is TGCGCCAGCAGCCCGGAACGAGCGGGGGGGCCGACAGATACGCAGTATTTT.